The rows below give T cell receptor beta chains drawn from one sample of a study of T cells after yellow fever vaccination. TCRdb re-analysed the 5' RACE reads in MiXCR, keeping a single row per CDR3 protein. The sample lists 500,000 to 700,000 distinct CDR3 sequences, about a fifth occurring once. The sample was PBMCs, taken 15 days after the yellow fever booster vaccination. These receptors were obtained from a man younger than 40 who received the YFV17D yellow fever vaccine. Both conserved end residues are part of each CDR3. Each record gives: J gene, clone size, V gene, CDR3 protein. The size field is filled for only some rows; it gives once, few, many or a size class.

TRBJ2-1	few	TRBV11-2	CASSLGGLAESYNEQFF
TRBJ2-1	.	TRBV19	CASSPQSGQGNEQFF
TRBJ2-2	.	TRBV7-7	CASSFHPTSGGTGELFF
TRBJ2-5	few	TRBV12-3/TRBV12-4	CASSPGFVQETQYF
TRBJ1-2	.	TRBV4-2	CASSQGITGLKGYTF
TRBJ1-1	few	TRBV30	CAWSLRGTEAFF
TRBJ2-1	many	TRBV7-2	CASSLEVGSYNEQFF
TRBJ2-3	few	TRBV14	CASSQDGGLAGVADTQYF
TRBJ2-2	.	TRBV19	CASQGDTGELFF
TRBJ2-2	.	TRBV6-1	CASSDEAGYTGELFF
TRBJ2-7	few	TRBV2	CASNPGRGGYNEQYF
TRBJ1-4	.	TRBV12-3/TRBV12-4	CASSLRGSNEKLFF
TRBJ1-4	.	TRBV18	CASSPMMTGPFGGEKLFF
TRBJ2-7	few	TRBV7-6	CASSKEPAGGYEQYF
TRBJ2-5	.	TRBV20-1	CSARDFRAETQYF
TRBJ2-4	few	TRBV7-2	CASSSSRSENIQYF
TRBJ2-2	.	TRBV6-5	CASSYRGHPNTGELFF
TRBJ2-1	few	TRBV20-1	CSARDRRHNEQFF
TRBJ2-5	.	TRBV15	CATSRESGWRETQYF
TRBJ2-7	few	TRBV29-1	CSVKKRLASSEQYF
TRBJ2-5	.	TRBV13	CASSLVTSGPRGTQYF
TRBJ1-2	.	TRBV12-3/TRBV12-4	CASSTGAGYGYTF
TRBJ2-1	.	TRBV20-1	CSAHQGVEQFF